This TCR beta chain was sequenced for a study of shared clonotypes between healthy human individuals. Study context: Donor ages ranged 18 to 49 years: two women, a few men. The plates for each donor numbered three CD4 naive, three CD4 memory, two CD8 naive and one CD8 memory.

The repertoire was sequenced with immunoSEQ multiplex PCR; TCRdb's copy has only in-frame clones and lacks some. The sample shows some 2 million clones, over 85% of them seen only once. Germline V gene lookup returns CDR1 MNHEY and CDR2 SVGAGI. Trimming shortened V by 6 bases and J by 7 bases, and 13 bases separated the two germline ends. The CDR3 is made up of 13 amino acids. All the donors were Caucasian adults who lived in Nashville, Tennessee. The sequencing sample was made of naive CD4+ T cells sorted from blood. Subset described: CD45RA+ positively selected. The sequence was obtained from a man aged 18-30 years in good health. The genes are TRBV6-5 and TRBJ2-1; D uncertain. The CDR3 DNA is TGTGCCAGCAGCCGTACCTGGGCGAATGAGCAGTTCTTC. Translation: CASSRTWANEQFF.